This TCR beta chain appears in the sequencing data of a study of siplizumab effects on memory and regulatory T cells. V gave up 8 bases and J gave up 1 base, with 11 bases separating them. CDR3 length: 13 amino acids. Germline CDR1 SGHNT, CDR2 YENEEA. TCRdb's copy holds only in-frame clones and misses some; the assay was immunoSEQ multiplex PCR. The data show roughly 100,000 clones, around 93% seen once. This sequence originates from a human donor in good health. Sequenced: CD4+ T cells sorted from blood. J is TRBJ1-2 and V is TRBV11-3; D not certain. The CDR3 coding sequence is TGTGCCAGCGGGCGGACTTATAACTATGGCTACACCTTC. It codes for CASGRTYNYGYTF. Variable domain in full (rest from reference TRBV11-3 and TRBJ1-2): EAGVVQSPRYKIIEKKQPVAFWCNPISGHNTLYWYLQNLGQGPELLIRYENEEAVDDSQLPKDRFSAERLKGVDSTLKIQPAELGDSAVYLCASGRTYNYGYTFGSGTRLTVV.